A selection of T cell receptor beta chains follows, all from one sample in a study of regulatory T cells in long-lasting Graves disease. TCRdb reprocessed the multiplex PCR reads with MiXCR, giving one entry per CDR3 protein. The sample lists about 420,000 distinct CDR3 sequences, roughly 15% seen once, with about 23% in the top ten. The sample was also linked to a second study, of T cells in Graves' hyperthyroidism and ophthalmopathy.

The sequenced sample was peripheral blood mononuclear cells (PBMCs), obtained at new diagnosis, from a patient treated with antithyroid drugs. The receptor source for this set is a woman aged 18-29 years with Graves disease. Both conserved end residues are trimmed from each CDR3.

v_gene: TRBV5-1; j_gene: TRBJ2-2; CDR3aa: ASSTAGTANTGELF
v_gene: TRBV28; j_gene: TRBJ1-2; CDR3aa: ASSLSRTYGYT
v_gene: TRBV3-1; j_gene: TRBJ1-5; CDR3aa: ASSRGASGNQPQH
v_gene: TRBV24-1; j_gene: TRBJ2-2; CDR3aa: AVRTPNTGELF
v_gene: TRBV30; j_gene: TRBJ2-5; CDR3aa: AWSPLEGGRETQY
v_gene: TRBV20-1; j_gene: TRBJ1-5; CDR3aa: SARVRGQGYQPQH
v_gene: TRBV6-1; j_gene: TRBJ2-1; CDR3aa: ASSPSPRGWYNEQF
v_gene: TRBV4-1; j_gene: TRBJ2-5; CDR3aa: ASSQGGNGPTQETQY
v_gene: TRBV7-2; j_gene: TRBJ2-7; CDR3aa: ASSFATERY
v_gene: TRBV5-1; j_gene: TRBJ1-1; CDR3aa: ASSPRQGVNTEAF
v_gene: TRBV7-6; j_gene: TRBJ2-2; CDR3aa: ASRLTSGVTGELF
v_gene: TRBV7-9; j_gene: TRBJ2-7; CDR3aa: ASSSQDRSYEQY
v_gene: TRBV10-3; j_gene: TRBJ2-1; CDR3aa: AIRDPSGIGNEQF
v_gene: TRBV7-3; j_gene: TRBJ2-2; CDR3aa: ASSQDVGVAGELF
v_gene: TRBV7-8; j_gene: TRBJ1-1; CDR3aa: ASSFPNTEAF
v_gene: TRBV27; j_gene: TRBJ2-7; CDR3aa: ASSLVRGYEQY
v_gene: TRBV28; j_gene: TRBJ1-1; CDR3aa: ASSLGDRVGTEAF
v_gene: TRBV10-3; j_gene: TRBJ2-7; CDR3aa: AISVLENDEQY
v_gene: TRBV20-1; j_gene: TRBJ2-1; CDR3aa: SARDLTTWGINEQF
v_gene: TRBV10-3; j_gene: TRBJ1-1; CDR3aa: AISSGGTNTEAF
v_gene: TRBV19; j_gene: TRBJ2-7; CDR3aa: ASSIGTGAYEQY
v_gene: TRBV20-1; j_gene: TRBJ2-7; CDR3aa: SARVPGQTYEQY
v_gene: TRBV28; j_gene: TRBJ2-7; CDR3aa: ASRSGTGLYEQY
v_gene: TRBV28; j_gene: TRBJ2-1; CDR3aa: ASRSGGHEQF
v_gene: TRBV11-2; j_gene: TRBJ2-1; CDR3aa: ASSLELVPGEQF
v_gene: TRBV29-1; j_gene: TRBJ2-3; CDR3aa: SVARGGITDTQY
v_gene: TRBV3-1; j_gene: TRBJ2-4; CDR3aa: ASSDSIAVGHKWY
v_gene: TRBV4-3; j_gene: TRBJ2-1; CDR3aa: ASSQDRAGNEQF
v_gene: TRBV18; j_gene: TRBJ2-7; CDR3aa: ASSRTRTYEQY
v_gene: TRBV6-5; j_gene: TRBJ1-1; CDR3aa: ASSSQGPNTEAF
v_gene: TRBV5-4; j_gene: TRBJ2-7; CDR3aa: ASSVGTSEAYEQY
v_gene: TRBV13; j_gene: TRBJ2-7; CDR3aa: ASSFGTDYVGEQY
v_gene: TRBV2; j_gene: TRBJ1-5; CDR3aa: ASSEIPWGTSGNQPQH
v_gene: TRBV11-2; j_gene: TRBJ2-1; CDR3aa: ASTLGGGYYNEQF
v_gene: TRBV6-5; j_gene: TRBJ2-7; CDR3aa: ASSYSQRGPYEQY
v_gene: TRBV29-1; j_gene: TRBJ1-1; CDR3aa: SVGLDMNTEAF
v_gene: TRBV28; j_gene: TRBJ1-1; CDR3aa: ASGVALNTEAF
v_gene: TRBV6-1; j_gene: TRBJ1-2; CDR3aa: ASSAPVGYT
v_gene: TRBV29-1; j_gene: TRBJ2-5; CDR3aa: SVVGAAGSETQY
v_gene: TRBV9; j_gene: TRBJ2-1; CDR3aa: ASSVEQEQF
v_gene: TRBV5-1; j_gene: TRBJ1-5; CDR3aa: ASSLVPNQPQH
v_gene: TRBV18; j_gene: TRBJ2-5; CDR3aa: ASSPNRGETQY
v_gene: TRBV11-2; j_gene: TRBJ2-1; CDR3aa: ASSFLARGGNEQF
v_gene: TRBV9; j_gene: TRBJ1-1; CDR3aa: ASSGGWDTEAF
v_gene: TRBV7-3; j_gene: TRBJ2-7; CDR3aa: ASSLAGDGEQY
v_gene: TRBV12-3/TRBV12-4; j_gene: TRBJ1-5; CDR3aa: ASSLWSGPQH
v_gene: TRBV28; j_gene: TRBJ2-7; CDR3aa: ASSLYRGSVYEQY
v_gene: TRBV6-1; j_gene: TRBJ1-2; CDR3aa: ASSEANRVRGYT
v_gene: TRBV19; j_gene: TRBJ1-6; CDR3aa: ASSIAPSLDRPSPLH
v_gene: TRBV19; j_gene: TRBJ2-7; CDR3aa: ASSIVGQATYEQY
v_gene: TRBV5-1; j_gene: TRBJ1-6; CDR3aa: ASSHLTGLFSPLH
v_gene: TRBV5-1; j_gene: TRBJ2-7; CDR3aa: ASSFTSGPYEQY
v_gene: TRBV19; j_gene: TRBJ2-7; CDR3aa: ASSIGTSVNEQY
v_gene: TRBV19; j_gene: TRBJ2-7; CDR3aa: ATKGLASSYEQY
v_gene: TRBV20-1; j_gene: TRBJ2-2; CDR3aa: SVSKGVAGNTGELF
v_gene: TRBV9; j_gene: TRBJ1-6; CDR3aa: ASSAIRDSPLH
v_gene: TRBV12-3/TRBV12-4; j_gene: TRBJ2-7; CDR3aa: ASSLVQLQEQY